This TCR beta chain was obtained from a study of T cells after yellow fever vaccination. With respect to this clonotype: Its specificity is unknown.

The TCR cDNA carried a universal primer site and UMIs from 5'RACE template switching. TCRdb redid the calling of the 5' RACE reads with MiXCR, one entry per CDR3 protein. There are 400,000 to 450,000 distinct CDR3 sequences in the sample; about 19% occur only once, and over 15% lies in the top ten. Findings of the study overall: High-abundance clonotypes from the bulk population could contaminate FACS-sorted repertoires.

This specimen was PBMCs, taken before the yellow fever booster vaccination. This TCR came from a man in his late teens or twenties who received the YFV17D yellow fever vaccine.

The CDR3 bases are TGCAGTGCTCCCCCCGGAGGGACTCCCCGCCGGGTTAGCACAGATACGCAGTATTTT. Its protein is CSAPPGGTPRRVSTDTQYF. V gene TRBV20-1 combines with J gene TRBJ2-3; D might be TRBD2 (6 bases). This CDR3 has 19 amino acids. Germline CDR1 DFQATT, CDR2 SNEGSKA (reference sequence). The ends were cut back, 5 bases at V and 0 bases at J, with 27 bases in the middle.